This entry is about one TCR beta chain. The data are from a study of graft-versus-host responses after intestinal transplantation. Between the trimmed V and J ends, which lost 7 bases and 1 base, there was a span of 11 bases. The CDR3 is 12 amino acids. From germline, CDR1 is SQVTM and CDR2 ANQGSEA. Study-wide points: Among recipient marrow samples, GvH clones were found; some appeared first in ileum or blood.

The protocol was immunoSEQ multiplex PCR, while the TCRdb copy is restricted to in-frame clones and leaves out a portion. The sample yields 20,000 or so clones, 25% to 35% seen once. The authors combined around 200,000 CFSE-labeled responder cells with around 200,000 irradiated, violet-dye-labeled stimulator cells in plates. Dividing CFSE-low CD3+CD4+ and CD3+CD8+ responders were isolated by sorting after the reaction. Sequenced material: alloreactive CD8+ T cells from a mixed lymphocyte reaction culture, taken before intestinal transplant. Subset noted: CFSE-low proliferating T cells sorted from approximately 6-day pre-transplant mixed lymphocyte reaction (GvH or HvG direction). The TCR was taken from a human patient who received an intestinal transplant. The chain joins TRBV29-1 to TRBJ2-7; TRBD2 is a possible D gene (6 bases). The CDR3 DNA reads TGCAGCGCCGGCGGGACTTCCTACGAGCAGTACTTC. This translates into CSAGGTSYEQYF.